This T cell receptor (beta chain) was observed in a study of T-cell memory formation after mild COVID-19. Findings and limits, study-wide: Most CD4+ clones that shrank were in CM and EM, while CD8+ ones turned up in EMRA. Nothing confirmed that second-wave clones peaking on day 37 were specific for SARS-CoV-2. Later expanders leaned CD4+, whereas clones that contracted between day 15 and 85 were balanced CD4/CD8.

Remarks on this clonotype: The target antigen is unknown.

TCRdb fed the 5' RACE reads into MiXCR, producing one record per CDR3 protein. Of approximately 300,000 distinct CDR3 sequences in the sample, roughly 15% were seen once. V lost 4 bases to trimming and J lost 9 bases; unmatched junction nucleotides: 6. This CDR3 region has 15 residues. This sequence originates from a man aged 18 to 35 who had mild COVID-19 (a few samples of this study predate the infection). Cell type and time point are not known. V usage is TRBV12-3 or TRBV12-4 and J usage is TRBJ1-6, with 10 positions matching TRBD1. Sequencing was carried out using PBMCs or a T cell subset sorted from them (not recorded which). DNA for the CDR3: TGTGCCAGCAGTTCCCTGGGGACAGGGGCTTCACCCCTCCACTTT. Its protein is CASSSLGTGASPLHF.